This TCR beta chain was found in a study of shared clonotypes between healthy human individuals. The assay was run at deep level. The genomic DNA of each subset was split evenly across several immunoSEQ plates. Template for every sorted-subset replicate PCR totaled about 0.2 ug DNA, around 33,000 T cell genomes. The data were produced by immunoSEQ multiplex PCR, yet TCRdb's version contains in-frame clones alone and is incomplete. The sample has a few hundred thousand clones, 95% to 96% seen once. The CDR3 loop spans 15 amino acids. Naive CD8 cells, CD45RO-negative and positively selected for CCR7, excluded terminally differentiated effector memory CD45RA+ cells.

The sequenced sample was naive CD8+ T cells sorted from blood. The receptor comes from a woman aged 25 to 39 in good health. This chain joins TRBV12-2 and TRBJ2-3; TRBD1, the D gene given by the table, was not confirmed from the DNA. TRBV12-2 is given as a pseudogene. In nucleotides, the CDR3 is TGTGCAAGTCTCAACCGAGGGGGAGGCACAGATACGCAGTATTTT. Translating it yields CASLNRGGGTDTQYF.